The 2 T cell receptor beta chains given below trace back to one sample, sequenced in a study of shared clonotypes between healthy human individuals. The assay was immunoSEQ multiplex PCR, and TCRdb's table has in-frame clones only and misses some. The table has more than 400,000 clones, almost 97% seen once. Sequencing was done on a sample of naive CD4+ T cells sorted from blood. Documented subset: CD45RA+ positively selected. The source is a woman under 40 in good health.

The V and J genes are TRBV6-1 and TRBJ2-1; D ambiguous. The CDR3 is made up of 13 amino acids. Trimming took 11 bases from V and 2 from J, leaving 13 bases between them. Looked up from germline, CDR1 is MNHNS and CDR2 is SASEGT. In nucleotides, the CDR3 is TGTGCCGAAGCGCTCTCGACCTACAATGAGCAGTTCTTC. Translating gives CAEALSTYNEQFF.

This sequence joins TRBV5-1 and TRBJ2-5, with D possibly being TRBD1 (5 bases). Germline V gene lookup returns CDR1 SGHRS and CDR2 YFSETQ. CDR3 length: 18 residues. V lost 1 base and J 5 bases, leaving 24 bases between the germline ends. The DNA for the CDR3 is TGCGCCAGCAGCTTGTTGGGGTTATTAACTCGCTCAGGGGAGACCCAGTACTTC. Its protein is CASSLLGLLTRSGETQYF.